This T cell receptor (beta chain) was profiled in a study of response to subunit inactivated influenza vaccine. Study results and caveats: After each seasonal influenza vaccination, few new T cells are recruited, the authors suggested.

V was clipped by 0 bases and J by 4 bases, with 13 bases between them. Germline V gene data show CDR1 as SGHTA and CDR2 as FQGNSA. This CDR3 is 15 amino acids long. This clonotype showed up just a few times. Its antigen remains unidentified. One entry per CDR3 protein, called by TCRdb with MiXCR from the RT-PCR reads. The table includes around 850,000 distinct CDR3 sequences, roughly 20% detected once. The TCR sequence derives from a man in his forties or fifties who received an inactivated influenza vaccine. J is TRBJ2-7 and V is TRBV7-2; TRBD1 is a possible D gene (6 bases). The sample in question was PBMCs from blood, obtained 4 to 6 days after vaccination. The CDR3 DNA is TGTGCCAGCAGCTTAGCGATGGGGGCCGGGTACGAGCAGTACTTC. Its translation is CASSLAMGAGYEQYF.